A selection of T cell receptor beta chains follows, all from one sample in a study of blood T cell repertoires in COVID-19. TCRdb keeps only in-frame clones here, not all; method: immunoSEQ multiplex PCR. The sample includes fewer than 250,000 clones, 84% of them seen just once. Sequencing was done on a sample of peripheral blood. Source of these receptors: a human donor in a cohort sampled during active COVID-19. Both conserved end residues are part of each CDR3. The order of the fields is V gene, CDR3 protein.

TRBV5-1 CASSPPLDRGGYTF
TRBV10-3 CAISERSGSTDTQYF
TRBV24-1 CATSRTGGTYNEQFF
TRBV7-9 CASSQGALNTGELFF
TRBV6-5 CASRQTGELFF
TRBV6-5 CASSPTTGAEAFF
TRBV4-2 CASSQVVAEVYEQYF
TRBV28 CASTKGTGNNEQFF
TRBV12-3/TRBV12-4 CASSSIGGELFF
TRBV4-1 CASSPEELASPLHF
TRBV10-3 CAISKGTDQYF
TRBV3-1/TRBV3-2 CASSLTSGRWDTQYF
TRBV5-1 CASSLELIGLSGNTIYF
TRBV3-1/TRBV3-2 CASSPSTGAAFF
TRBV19 CASSISWGRPDTQYF
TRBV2 CASRTGQAVTDTQYF
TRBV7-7 CASSPFRGDYEQYF
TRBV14 CASSQDRTSGRLETQYF
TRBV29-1 CSVVSRGAFF
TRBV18 CASSRGQGGADTQYF
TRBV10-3 CAISPPGSGNTIYF
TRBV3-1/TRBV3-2 CASSRSGPRSNFEAFF
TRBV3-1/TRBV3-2 CASSQDRGRYEQYF
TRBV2 CASTPNRVETQYF
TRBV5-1 CASSTGQGAFGETQYF
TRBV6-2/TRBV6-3 CASSYTAGYQPQHF
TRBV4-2 CASSHPTSGSDRNEQFF
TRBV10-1 CASSDTGETQYF
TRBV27 CASSLRSEDQPQHF
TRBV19 CASSISRGDQPQHF
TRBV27 CASSITGSLNTEAFF
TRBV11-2 CASSSHPDSNYGYTF
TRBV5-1 CASSRGPSGGEQYF
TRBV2 CASGGQPNTEAFF
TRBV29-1 CSVGDRGLEEKLFF
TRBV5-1 CASSLVADNYGYTF
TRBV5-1 CASSLESPGWGANTGELFF
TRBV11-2 CASSPPGGFASQYF
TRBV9 CASSEGQGEFQPQHF
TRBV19 CATRGHFYEQYF
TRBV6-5 CASSRDTSGNTIYF
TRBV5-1 CASSLYGTGITDTQYF
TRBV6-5 CASRAGVWAEAFF
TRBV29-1 CSVWTGGNQPQHF
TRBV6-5 CASRAGMNTEAFF
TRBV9 CASSVVNGRGRDTQYF